The next 24 T cell receptor beta chains were all read from a single sample in a study of CD8 T cells in ankylosing spondylitis (dated by TCRdb to 2016 to 2017). Library construction relied on 5' RACE. Sequencing instrument: Illumina HiSeq 2500. TCRdb's own reprocessing of the public reads used fastp at Q25 and MiXCR and kept productive beta chains. Identical CDR3 protein sequences are pooled into one entry, listed with their most common genes and DNA. The sample table lists about 270,000 distinct CDR3 sequences, around 32% of them with a count of one. The top ten clones comprise about 4% of the sample. The sample was blood, either unsorted or a sorted T cell fraction (not recorded which). These receptors originate from a male donor with ankylosing spondylitis or in good health (not recorded which).

CDR3 in amino acids: CAISDAEMNSPLHF. CDR3 sequence (DNA): TGTGCCATCAGTGATGCAGAAATGAATTCACCCCTCCACTTT. The chain couples TRBV10-3 to TRBJ1-6; D is uncertain. The CDR3 spans 14 residues. Germline V gene data show CDR1 as ENHRY and CDR2 as SYGVKD. Trimming took off 3 bases at V and 7 bases at J, with 10 bases between the two ends.

This chain joins TRBV29-1 and TRBJ1-1; the D gene is possibly TRBD1 (6 bases). Germline V gives CDR1 SQVTM, CDR2 ANQGSEA. The CDR3 is 12 amino acids. V shed 7 bases and J shed 1 base, with 10 bases lying between them. CDR3 in DNA: TGCAGCGGGGGGACACAGAACACTGAAGCTTTCTTT. The encoded protein is CSGGTQNTEAFF. Supplemented by reference TRBV29-1 and TRBJ1-1, the full variable domain reads SAVISQKPSRDICQRGTSLTIQCQVDSQVTMMFWYRQQPGQSLTLIATANQGSEATYESGFVIDKFPISRPNLTFSTLTVSNMSPEDSSIYLCSGGTQNTEAFFGQGTRLTVV.

The genes are TRBV12-3 or TRBV12-4 and TRBJ1-1; no clear D. CDR3 length equals 13 residues. The V end was cut by 0 bases, the J end by 5 bases, with 7 bases between. In nucleotides, the CDR3 is TGTGCCAGCAGTTTAGCGAGGCAGACTGAAGCTTTCTTT. Translated: CASSLARQTEAFF.

This chain links TRBV19 with TRBJ2-1; TRBD1 agrees at 8 bases. The CDR3 runs to 14 residues. Germline V gives CDR1 LNHDA, CDR2 SQIVND (reference sequence). Trimming cost V 5 bases and J 5 bases; bases outside gene matches: 5. CDR3 sequence (DNA): TGTGCCAGTAGTTTCAGGGGGCCCCACAATGAGCAGTTCTTC. It specifies CASSFRGPHNEQFF.

The chain carries TRBV7-9 and TRBJ2-3; D uncertain. Germline CDR1 SEHNR, CDR2 FQNEAQ (reference sequence). The CDR3 spans 16 residues. V lost 2 bases, J lost 0 bases, and 12 bases lay in between. CDR3 DNA: TGTGCCAGCAGCTTAATTAGGGATTCTAGCACAGATACGCAGTATTTT. Its translation: CASSLIRDSSTDTQYF.

This clonotype was seen a handful of times. The V call is TRBV6-1, the J call TRBJ1-5; D remains ambiguous. V gave up 6 bases and J gave up 8 bases, with 14 bases separating them. Looked up from germline, CDR1 is MNHNS and CDR2 is SASEGT. This CDR3 region has 13 residues. In nucleotides, the CDR3 is TGTGCCAGCAGCCTCCGCCCCTGGGAGCCCCAGCATTTT. This sequence encodes CASSLRPWEPQHF.

The rearrangement joins TRBV9 to TRBJ2-1, with D perhaps TRBD1 (6 bases). V gave up 3 bases and J gave up 5 bases, with 15 bases separating them. Germline V lookup: CDR1 SGDLS, CDR2 YYNGEE. The CDR3 length is 15 residues. This CDR3 is CASSAGGQPDNEQFF. The DNA for the CDR3 is TGTGCCAGCAGCGCCGGCGGACAGCCCGACAATGAGCAGTTCTTC.

This clonotype was seen a few times. The rearrangement joins TRBV5-5 to TRBJ2-7; D gene unclear. Germline V CDR1 and CDR2: SGHKS, YYEKEE (reference sequence). CDR3 length: 14 amino acids. Trimming shortened V by 2 bases and J by 6 bases, and 15 bases separated the two germline ends. CDR3 residues: CASSFGQRRAEQYF. The DNA of the CDR3 is TGTGCCAGCAGCTTTGGGCAGAGGAGAGCCGAGCAGTACTTC.

The chain couples TRBV20-1 to TRBJ1-6, with a tentative D call TRBD1 (5 bases). CDR1 is DFQATT, CDR2 SNEGSKA, per germline (reference sequence). The V and J ends lost 0 bases and 0 bases respectively, with 9 bases between them. CDR3 length: 16 amino acids. CDR3 nucleotides: TGCAGTGCTAGAGAGGGGGTACCCTCCTATAATTCACCCCTCCACTTT. Amino acids: CSAREGVPSYNSPLHF.

The J gene is TRBJ2-3, the V gene TRBV12-3 or TRBV12-4; 12 bases agree with TRBD2. The CDR3 has 14 amino acids. J was trimmed by 14 bases and V by 6 bases; bases with no gene match: 12. In DNA form, the CDR3 reads TGTGCCAGCAGCCTGATACTAGCGGGGGGCTTCCCGTATTTT. It translates to CASSLILAGGFPYF.

The chain links TRBV29-1 to TRBJ1-2, with TRBD1 as a possible D gene (5 bases). CDR1 and CDR2 (germline): SQVTM, ANQGSEA. V lost 5 bases and J lost 8, with 15 bases in between. The CDR3 consists of 12 residues. As DNA, the CDR3 is TGCAGCGTTCACGGGACCGTCGAGGGCTACACCTTC. Translated: CSVHGTVEGYTF.

The chain combines TRBV20-1 with TRBJ1-1; D perhaps matches TRBD1 (5 bases). The CDR3 totals 14 residues. The V gene's germline CDR1 is DFQATT and CDR2 SNEGSKA (reference sequence). V was trimmed by 4 bases and J by 0 bases, leaving 12 bases between them. The CDR3 region has the DNA TGCAGTGCTATGGGGGAACCTTTGAACACTGAAGCTTTCTTT. Its translation: CSAMGEPLNTEAFF.

The genes are TRBV10-1 and TRBJ2-2, with TRBD1 identical over 7 bases. Germline V lookup: CDR1 WNHNN, CDR2 SYGVQD (reference sequence). V lost 2 bases and J lost 5; bases outside the gene matches: 11. This CDR3 is 17 amino acids long. The CDR3 DNA follows: TGCGCCAGCAGTGAGGGATGGGCGACAGGGAAAACCGGGGAGCTGTTTTTT. Amino acids: CASSEGWATGKTGELFF.

The chain couples TRBV20-1 to TRBJ2-3, with a weak D call TRBD2 (7 bases). Germline CDR1 DFQATT, CDR2 SNEGSKA (reference sequence). The CDR3 runs to 13 residues. The CDR3 is CGGGGGAGDTQYF. The CDR3 DNA is TGCGGGGGCGGAGGGGGGGCCGGAGATACGCAGTATTTT.

The sample holds a few counts of this clonotype. This chain joins TRBV4-1 and TRBJ2-7, with D perhaps TRBD2 (5 bases). Germline V gene lookup returns CDR1 MGHRA and CDR2 YSYEKL. The CDR3 runs 14 residues. The V end was cut by 6 bases, the J end by 0 bases, with 12 bases between. The CDR3: CASRPTGSSYEQYF. CDR3 sequence (DNA): TGCGCCAGCAGACCGACGGGGAGCTCCTACGAGCAGTACTTC.

This clonotype was observed a handful of times. The chain links TRBV5-1 to TRBJ2-3; 8 nucleotides agree with TRBD2. The CDR3 totals 15 residues. Trimming cost V 2 bases and J 1 base; bases outside gene matches: 3. From germline, CDR1 is SGHRS and CDR2 YFSETQ. DNA for the CDR3: TGCGCCAGCAGCTTTGTAGCGGGGCGCACAGATACGCAGTATTTT. Translating gives CASSFVAGRTDTQYF.

The sample holds a few counts of this clonotype. This chain links TRBV29-1 with TRBJ2-2, with D possibly being TRBD1 or TRBD2 (5 bases each). The CDR3 totals 13 residues. Trimming took off 0 bases at V and 6 bases at J, with 8 bases between the two ends. Germline assignment: CDR1 SQVTM and CDR2 ANQGSEA. The CDR3 nucleotides read TGCAGCGTTGAAGATTGGGGGTCCGGGGAGCTGTTTTTT. Residues: CSVEDWGSGELFF.

The chain is built from TRBV6-1 and TRBJ2-5, with D perhaps given as TRBD1 or TRBD2 (6 bases each). The CDR3 consists of 14 residues. CDR1 MNHNS and CDR2 SASEGT come from the germline V gene. CDR3 sequence (DNA): TGTGCAACGTGGAGGGGGACCAGCCAAGAGACCCAGTACTTC. Protein sequence: CATWRGTSQETQYF.

This clonotype showed up just a few times. The chain joins TRBV11-2 to TRBJ1-2; 8 bases are a match to TRBD1. The trim removed 7 bases at V and 6 bases at J, leaving 16 bases unmatched. The CDR3 is 16 amino acids. CDR1 is SGHAT, CDR2 FQNNGV, per germline. The CDR3 sequence is CASTSVQGAFRNGYTF. The CDR3 bases are TGTGCCAGCACCTCAGTCCAGGGGGCGTTTCGTAATGGCTACACCTTC.

This clonotype was recorded a few times. The chain has TRBV12-3 or TRBV12-4 and TRBJ2-2; D gene uncertain. The V end lost 10 bases, the J end lost 1 base, and 13 bases lay between the germline ends. The CDR3 length is 14 residues. CDR3 sequence reads: CATVLGENTGELFF. In DNA, the CDR3 is TGTGCCACCGTCCTAGGAGAGAACACCGGGGAGCTGTTTTTT.

V is TRBV12-3 or TRBV12-4 and J is TRBJ2-1; 8 bases align to TRBD1. V lost 7 bases and J lost 10; bases outside the gene matches: 3. The CDR3 covers 11 residues. CDR3 coding DNA: TGTGCCAGCACCTGGGACAGGGAGCAGTTCTTC. This translates into CASTWDREQFF.

This clonotype was seen many times. The chain has TRBV20-1 and TRBJ2-1; the match to TRBD1 covers 9 bases. This CDR3 has 17 residues. The trim removed 2 bases at V and 6 bases at J, leaving 14 bases unmatched. From germline, CDR1 is DFQATT and CDR2 SNEGSKA (reference sequence). In DNA, the CDR3 is TGCAGTGCTAGACTCTCTCTCGGACAGGGGCGAACCAATGAGCAGTTCTTC. Residues: CSARLSLGQGRTNEQFF.

This clonotype has only a few counts. The CDR3 coding sequence is TGTGCCAGCAGTTTTTTGGTGAGCGTGGATACGCAGTATTTT. As protein: CASSFLVSVDTQYF. The J gene is TRBJ2-3, the V gene TRBV12-3 or TRBV12-4; D gene unclear. This CDR3 comprises 14 residues. V dropped 3 bases and J dropped 6 bases, with 13 bases sitting between them.

The V call is TRBV7-8, the J call TRBJ2-3, with D possibly TRBD1 on 5 matching bases. The V gene's germline CDR1 is SGHVS and CDR2 FQNEAQ. The CDR3 contains 17 residues. V lost 0 bases and J lost 0, with 13 bases in between. CDR3 protein: CASSLALDSQSTDTQYF. The CDR3 coding sequence is TGTGCCAGCAGCTTAGCACTCGACAGCCAAAGCACAGATACGCAGTATTTT.